This entry features one TCR beta chain sequence. Its specificity is unknown. Sorted populations were all over 95% pure. This CDR3 has 13 residues. In germline, CDR1 is SNHLY, CDR2 FYNNEI. V gave up 7 bases and J gave up 6 bases, with 14 bases separating them. This sample is part of a study of beta chain features in type 1 diabetes. In the study overall: Across every sample, some 110 million sorted cells were examined in total.

Since all of the isolated RNA was reverse transcribed, expressed TCRB transcripts were what got sequenced. Sequencing was performed with immunoSEQ multiplex PCR; in TCRdb, only in-frame clones are kept and a portion is missing. The profile shows about 660,000 clones, more than 13% of them singletons. Regarding the study as a whole: Sequencing used cDNA, and cells with high TCR expression could therefore be over-represented. The study found that naive, central memory and Treg TCRB repertoires appeared more similar in patients than in healthy donors. Type 1 diabetes patients showed a moderate but significant shortening of TCRB CDR3s in all four CD4+ subsets.

The rearrangement joins TRBV2 to TRBJ2-3, with D tentatively TRBD1 (6 bases). Sequenced material: naive CD4+ T cells from blood. The source of this sequence is a man in his late teens or twenties with type 1 diabetes. CDR3 DNA sequence: TGTGCCAGCATTGGGGGCGCCCCGGATACGCAGTATTTT. As protein: CASIGGAPDTQYF.